This TCR beta chain originates from a study of regulatory T cells in long-lasting Graves disease. General observations from the study: Relative to newly diagnosed Graves' patients, persistent ones had lower TCR diversity. With persistent disease, TRBV28, TRBJ1-2 and TRBJ2-5 were the favored segments. Examination was confined to peripheral blood, excluding thyroid tissue.

The J segment lost 7 bases and the V segment lost 2 bases, leaving 11 bases of the junction unmatched. The CDR3 is made up of 17 amino acids. The germline V gene encodes CDR1 SGHTA and CDR2 FQGNSA. This clonotype was recorded at least ten times. Antigen: not known. Through Arm-PCR of CDR3 regions and iRepertoire HTBI primers, TCR beta libraries were built. MiXCR, applied by TCRdb to the multiplex PCR reads, yields one record per CDR3 protein. Among over 300,000 distinct CDR3 sequences listed, around 19% were seen once. Time point specified: persistent/refractory GD, antithyroid drugs over 5 years with positive TRAb. Preparation of the TCR library used RNA extracted from PBMCs. Peripheral blood, at about 10 milliliters, went into EDTA tubes.

This TCR came from a female donor with Graves disease. Sequences were derived from peripheral blood mononuclear cells (PBMCs), sampled when the disease was refractory, from a patient treated with antithyroid drugs. The chain carries TRBV7-2 and TRBJ1-6; 7 bases line up with TRBD1. Here the CDR3 reads CASSLFPTGTVNSPLHF. The CDR3 coding sequence is TGTGCCAGCAGCTTATTTCCTACCGGGACAGTGAATTCACCCCTCCACTTT.